Listed here are 27 T cell receptor beta chains from one sample, sequenced in a study of control samples from healthy donors and cancer patients. Libraries were prepared by immunoSEQ multiplex PCR; TCRdb keeps only in-frame clonotypes and omits some of them. Of roughly 95,000 clones listed, 80% to 95% are singletons. Sequenced sample: blood. Receptor source: a human donor in good health. The donor label of this sample is uncertain.

The chain couples TRBV2 to TRBJ1-5; D uncertain. The CDR3 spans 13 residues. Germline-derived CDR1 and CDR2 are SNHLY and FYNNEI. Trimming shortened V by 1 base and J by 1 base, and 2 bases separated the two germline ends. The CDR3 sequence is CASSEESNQPQHF. In DNA form, the CDR3 reads TGTGCCAGCAGTGAAGAGAGCAATCAGCCCCAGCATTTT.

The V and J genes are TRBV2 and TRBJ1-5; 8 bases are a match to TRBD1. This CDR3 comprises 16 residues. The V and J ends lost 4 bases and 0 bases, in that order; junction bases with no gene match: 5. Germline V gene lookup returns CDR1 SNHLY and CDR2 FYNNEI. The CDR3, as DNA: TGTGCCAGCAGTGGGACAGGGCTCAGTAGCAATCAGCCCCAGCATTTT. This sequence encodes CASSGTGLSSNQPQHF.

This clone was counted a few times. This sequence joins TRBV3-1 (or the pseudogene TRBV3-2) and TRBJ2-3; TRBD2 matches at 10 bases. Germline trimming cut 4 bases from V and 0 bases from J; bases unmatched to any gene: 7. Germline-derived CDR1 and CDR2 are LGHDT and YNNKEL (reference sequence). This CDR3 spans 17 amino acids. The CDR3 is CASSPRTSGDSTDTQYF. As DNA, the CDR3 is TGTGCCAGCAGCCCTCGAACTAGCGGGGATAGCACAGATACGCAGTATTTT.

The V gene is TRBV3-1 (or the pseudogene TRBV3-2), the J gene TRBJ1-2; a weak D match, TRBD1 (6 bases). This CDR3 has 14 residues. Trimming cost V 4 bases and J 4 bases, with 13 bases left between them. Germline lookup yields CDR1 LGHDT and CDR2 YNNKEL (reference sequence). The DNA for the CDR3 is TGTGCCAGCAGCCTAACAGGGACGGCCTATGGCTACACCTTC. This translates into CASSLTGTAYGYTF.

The chain employs TRBV7-2 and TRBJ1-3, with a weak D call TRBD1 (6 bases). V shed 2 bases and J shed 4 bases, with 15 bases lying between them. This CDR3 has 16 amino acids. Germline CDR1 is SGHTA and CDR2 is FQGNSA. The CDR3 protein is CASSLLLGQLGNTIYF. The CDR3 nucleotides read TGTGCCAGCAGCTTACTTCTAGGACAGCTGGGAAACACCATATATTTT.

This sequence joins TRBV25-1 and TRBJ1-1; TRBD1 agrees at 8 bases. Germline CDR1 is MGHDK and CDR2 is SYGVNS. The length of the CDR3 is 14 residues. V lost 2 bases and J lost 4; bases outside the gene matches: 3. CDR3 bases: TGTGCCAGCAGTGAACGGCAGGGGGCCACTGAAGCTTTCTTT. Its translation: CASSERQGATEAFF.

This clone was seen more than once but under ten times. This chain joins TRBV11-2 and TRBJ2-3; TRBD1 agrees at 7 bases. The CDR3 runs 16 residues. V gave up 5 bases and J gave up 0 bases; unmatched junction bases: 8. Germline V gives CDR1 SGHAT, CDR2 FQNNGV. The CDR3 loop reads CASSPKTGISTDTQYF. The CDR3 DNA sequence: TGTGCCAGCAGCCCCAAGACAGGGATTAGCACAGATACGCAGTATTTT.

The table lists this clone with a count of one. The V and J genes are TRBV19 and TRBJ1-5, with a possible D match to TRBD1 (5 bases). V dropped 10 bases and J dropped 7 bases, with 17 bases sitting between them. Germline lookup yields CDR1 LNHDA and CDR2 SQIVND (reference sequence). The CDR3 covers 13 residues. The CDR3 region is CATHGQGWQPQHF. The CDR3 DNA follows: TGTGCCACCCACGGGCAGGGCTGGCAGCCCCAGCATTTT.

This clone was detected only once. The chain links TRBV19 to TRBJ1-5; no clear D. Trimming stripped 5 bases from V and 4 bases from J, with 9 bases between. Germline values: CDR1 LNHDA, CDR2 SQIVND (reference sequence). The CDR3 consists of 13 residues. Here the CDR3 reads CASSGTVNQPQHF. DNA for the CDR3: TGTGCCAGTAGTGGAACGGTGAATCAGCCCCAGCATTTT.

The chain has TRBV11-2 and TRBJ2-2; no definite D call. Per the germline V gene, CDR1 is SGHAT and CDR2 is FQNNGV. With 5 bases removed from V and 0 bases from J, the gap between germline ends came to 4 bases. CDR3 length equals 13 residues. DNA of the CDR3: TGTGCCAGCAGCGACCCGAACACCGGGGAGCTGTTTTTT. Amino acid sequence: CASSDPNTGELFF.

The rearrangement uses TRBV15 and TRBJ2-6; 7 bases are a match to TRBD2. Unmatched junction bases numbered 0, after V lost 0 bases and J lost 1 base. The CDR3 consists of 16 residues. Germline loops: CDR1 LNHNV, CDR2 YYDKDF (reference sequence). The CDR3 bases are TGTGCCACCAGCAGAGAGCGGGGGTCTGGGGCCAACGTCCTGACTTTC. This translates into CATSRERGSGANVLTF.

This clone was seen once. The chain has TRBV27 and TRBJ1-2; 7 bases map to TRBD1. Germline loops: CDR1 MNHEY, CDR2 SMNVEV (reference sequence). V shed 6 bases, J shed 8 bases, and the junction held 9 bases outside the gene matches. This CDR3 comprises 13 residues. CDR3 nucleotides: TGTGCCAGCAGCAGACAGGGTACGAGAGGCTACACCTTC. Amino acid sequence: CASSRQGTRGYTF.

The gene calls are TRBV10-3 and TRBJ2-2; 8 bases line up with TRBD1. Germline CDR1 and CDR2: ENHRY and SYGVKD. V shed 7 bases, J shed 0 bases, and the junction held 4 bases outside the gene matches. The CDR3 is 15 residues long. CDR3 coding DNA: TGTGCCATCACTCAGGGGGCAGCGAACACCGGGGAGCTGTTTTTT. This encodes CAITQGAANTGELFF.

The V call is TRBV7-3, the J call TRBJ2-1, with 8 nucleotides matching TRBD1. This CDR3 region has 14 residues. In germline, CDR1 is SGHTA, CDR2 FQGTGA. The ends lost 5 bases at V and 9 bases at J; junction bases unmatched: 9. The CDR3 protein is CASSPDRVHSEQFF. In nucleotides, the CDR3 is TGTGCCAGCAGCCCGGACAGGGTCCACAGTGAGCAGTTCTTC.

The CDR3 DNA is TGTGCCAGCACTTATGGGGGTGGCAATCAGCCCCAGCATTTT. Translating gives CASTYGGGNQPQHF. The chain recombines TRBV6-5 with TRBJ1-5; a possible D gene is TRBD1 (5 bases). CDR1 MNHEY and CDR2 SVGAGI come from the germline V gene. Trimming left V 7 bases short and J 2 bases short, with 12 bases between. The CDR3 covers 14 residues.

The chain employs TRBV7-9 and TRBJ2-1, with unresolved D. The V gene lost 2 bases and the J gene lost 6 bases, with 5 bases spanning the gap. Per the germline V gene, CDR1 is SEHNR and CDR2 is FQNEAQ (reference sequence). This CDR3 is built from 12 residues. The CDR3, as DNA: TGTGCCAGCAGCTTAAAGGCCAATGAGCAGTTCTTC. Translation gives CASSLKANEQFF.

In this sample, this clone turned up once. The J gene is TRBJ1-2, the V gene TRBV12-3 or TRBV12-4, with D uncertain. V was cut by 5 bases and J by 4 bases, with 8 bases left in between. CDR3 length: 12 residues. The CDR3 nucleotides are TGTGCCAGCAGTCCCCGGCGCTATGGCTACACCTTC. The encoded protein is CASSPRRYGYTF.

The rearrangement joins TRBV5-4 to TRBJ1-2; 12 bases fit TRBD1. This CDR3 spans 18 amino acids. Germline-derived CDR1 and CDR2 are SGHNT and YYREEE (reference sequence). The trim removed 1 base at V and 2 bases at J, leaving 9 bases unmatched. The CDR3 DNA sequence: TGTGCCAGCAGCTTGATCCCCCGGGGACAGGGGGCGAACTATGGCTACACCTTC. Translating it yields CASSLIPRGQGANYGYTF.

The gene calls are TRBV5-1 and TRBJ2-3; D not resolved. The V gene's germline CDR1 is SGHRS and CDR2 YFSETQ. This CDR3 spans 15 amino acids. The V end was cut by 0 bases, the J end by 0 bases, with 8 bases between. CDR3 protein: CASSLATSSTDTQYF. CDR3 DNA: TGCGCCAGCAGCTTGGCCACGTCTAGCACAGATACGCAGTATTTT. Full variable domain (outside the CDR3, taken from reference TRBV5-1 and TRBJ2-3): KAGVTQTPRYLIKTRGQQVTLSCSPISGHRSVSWYQQTPGQGLQFLFEYFSETQRNKGNFPGRFSGRQFSNSRSEMNVSTLELGDSALYLCASSLATSSTDTQYFGPGTRLTVL.

The chain links TRBV5-6 to TRBJ1-2; D is ambiguous. Germline V gene data show CDR1 as SGHDT and CDR2 as YYEEEE. The V gene lost 7 bases and the J gene lost 3 bases, with 16 bases spanning the gap. CDR3 length: 14 amino acids. The CDR3 sequence: CASAEPGIYYGYTF. The CDR3 DNA reads as TGTGCCAGCGCAGAACCCGGGATCTACTATGGCTACACCTTC. The full variable domain, rest sourced from reference TRBV5-6 and TRBJ1-2, is DAGVTQSPTHLIKTRGQQVTLRCSPKSGHDTVSWYQQALGQGPQFIFQYYEEEERQRGNFPDRFSGHQFPNYSSELNVNALLLGDSALYLCASAEPGIYYGYTFGSGTRLTVV.

The chain is built from TRBV18 and TRBJ2-3; maybe TRBD1 (6 bases). Trimming took 2 bases from V and 1 from J, leaving 16 bases between them. Germline loops: CDR1 KGHSH, CDR2 LQKENI. CDR3 size: 17 residues. The CDR3 is CASSPAQGRDGTDTQYF. In nucleotides, the CDR3 is TGTGCCAGCTCACCAGCCCAGGGGAGAGACGGCACAGATACGCAGTATTTT.

This chain uses TRBV19 with TRBJ1-4; the D gene is possibly TRBD1 (5 bases). Germline CDR1 reads LNHDA; CDR2 reads SQIVND (reference sequence). V dropped 5 bases and J dropped 4 bases, with 14 bases sitting between them. The CDR3 has 15 residues. CDR3 sequence: CASSGGPTINEKLFF. CDR3 DNA sequence: TGTGCCAGTAGTGGGGGACCGACAATTAATGAAAAACTGTTTTTT.

The CDR3 spells CASSSSREKLFF. CDR3 in DNA: TGTGCCAGCAGTAGCAGCCGTGAAAAACTGTTTTTT. V usage is TRBV12-3 or TRBV12-4 and J usage is TRBJ1-4, with D unresolved. Between the trimmed V and J ends, which lost 5 bases and 7 bases, there was a span of 8 bases. This CDR3 has 12 residues.

The J gene is TRBJ2-5, the V gene TRBV15; 8 bases line up with TRBD1. Germline V CDR1 and CDR2: LNHNV, YYDKDF (reference sequence). The CDR3 has 14 amino acids. Trimming took 6 bases from V and 5 from J; bases not matched to a gene: 8. CDR3 loop: CATRRTGTVETQYF. Here the CDR3 DNA reads TGTGCCACCAGACGGACAGGGACGGTCGAGACCCAGTACTTC.

The J gene is TRBJ1-5, the V gene TRBV19; D unclear. Looked up from germline, CDR1 is LNHDA and CDR2 is SQIVND (reference sequence). Trimming removed 4 bases from V and 7 bases from J, with 11 bases in between. The CDR3 is made up of 13 amino acids. This CDR3 reads CASSSPNGQPQHF. The DNA for the CDR3 is TGTGCCAGTAGTAGCCCCAACGGACAGCCCCAGCATTTT.

The chain carries TRBV7-9 and TRBJ1-2; the D gene is possibly TRBD1 (6 bases). Germline V CDR1 and CDR2: SEHNR, FQNEAQ (reference sequence). Between the trimmed V and J ends, which lost 5 bases and 2 bases, there was a span of 12 bases. The CDR3 extends over 14 amino acids. CDR3: CASSPGAQNYGYTF. In DNA form, the CDR3 reads TGTGCCAGCAGCCCAGGGGCTCAAAACTATGGCTACACCTTC.

Written as DNA, the CDR3 is TGTGCCAGCAGCTTCAGGACAGTTGGGCCAAACTCCTATAATTCACCCCTCCACTTT. It specifies CASSFRTVGPNSYNSPLHF. The chain recombines TRBV5-6 with TRBJ1-6; tentative D call: TRBD1 (6 bases). The CDR3 spans 19 residues. V was shortened by 2 bases and J by 0 bases, with 18 bases between the two germline ends. Germline lookup yields CDR1 SGHDT and CDR2 YYEEEE.